The sequence of this T cell receptor (beta chain) was determined in a study of Ad26.COV2.S vaccination and SARS-CoV-2 variants. As for the study in general: COV1001, an Ad26.COV2.S trial, supplied this vaccine-arm donor. The vaccine Ad26.COV2.S was put into the muscle once, or twice with 56 days between.

V was pared by 9 bases and J by 4 bases, with 13 bases between. The CDR3 is 13 amino acids. Germline V gene lookup returns CDR1 SGHVS and CDR2 FQNEAQ. Details on this clone: What it recognizes is unknown.

The protocol was immunoSEQ multiplex PCR, while the TCRdb copy is restricted to in-frame clones and leaves out a portion. The sample comprises hundreds of thousands of clones, roughly 90% of which are singletons, and over 1.3% rests with the top ten. Treatment indicated: some 20 received Ad26.COV2.S at low or high dose, single or two shots; roughly five received placebo; per-sample allocation not given. Specimen acquisition occurred on day 63 following the initial vaccine or placebo injection. An 18-55-year-old adult in Boston served as donor. Whole-study results and caveats: For non-spike TCRs, breadth in vaccine recipients resembled that in placebo recipients.

The chain joins TRBV7-8 to TRBJ2-1; a possible D gene is TRBD1 (6 bases). Specimen: peripheral blood, collected in a trial of Ad26.COV2.S vaccine versus placebo. This TCR came from a person aged 18-60 years who received the Ad26.COV2.S COVID-19 vaccine or a placebo. The CDR3 nucleotides read TGTGCCAGTAGAAAGGGGGTTTACAATGAGCAGTTCTTC. Protein: CASRKGVYNEQFF.